The sequence of this TCR beta chain was determined in a study of blood T cell repertoires in COVID-19. Study overall: COVID-19 samples collected from the United States, Italy and Spain covered acute and convalescent phases. T cells, B-cell-depleted T cells, or PBMCs supplied cDNA or gDNA.

The Seattle patients, enrolled during active infection, were followed longitudinally. The CDR3 runs 16 residues. The V gene's germline CDR1 is SEHNR and CDR2 FQNEAQ (reference sequence). V gave up 4 bases and J gave up 4 bases; unmatched junction bases: 10. As processed by the authors: Amplification of reference gene primers was used by the study to estimate nucleated cell counts. Sequencing was performed with immunoSEQ multiplex PCR; in TCRdb, only in-frame clones are kept and a portion is missing. Clone size and the V and J calls come from that table; the DNA yielded D and trimming. Among about 170,000 clones, more than 85% were seen once, and the ten largest hold under 3%.

The source of this sequence is a woman of 80 years or more with COVID-19, enrolled during active disease. The specimen was peripheral blood. The V and J genes are TRBV7-9 and TRBJ2-1; TRBD1 agrees at 7 bases. CDR3 amino acids: CASSYPVGDSYNEQFF. The CDR3 DNA is TGTGCCAGCAGCTACCCGGTGGGGGACAGTTACAATGAGCAGTTCTTC.